Listed here are 32 T cell receptor beta chains from one sample, sequenced in a study of breast tumors, draining lymph nodes, adjacent tissues (dated by TCRdb to about 2016). The lymph node samples were taken from the axillary draining lymph nodes of breast cancer patients. The library was built by means of multiplex PCR. Instrument used: Illumina HiSeq 2000. TCRdb redid the processing of the public reads, applying fastp at Q25 and MiXCR, and retained in-frame beta chains. CDR3 protein sequences are deduplicated, and each keeps its most common genes and DNA. The sample table holds approximately 280,000 distinct CDR3 sequences, of which more than 30% were seen once. Around 1% of the sample comes from the top ten. Sequencing was performed on axillary lymph node tissue. The receptors originated from a female donor with breast cancer. Some clones in this sample may be carry-over from other donors' samples.

This clonotype has a count of ten or more. The chain has TRBV20-1 and TRBJ2-1, with 12 bases lining up with TRBD2. Germline trimming cut 4 bases from V and 3 bases from J; bases unmatched to any gene: 7. The CDR3 length is 16 residues. CDR1 is DFQATT, CDR2 SNEGSKA, per germline (reference sequence). The CDR3 protein is CSATTSGSKSYNEQFF. CDR3 nucleotides: TGCAGTGCTACGACTAGCGGGAGTAAAAGCTACAATGAGCAGTTCTTC.

This clonotype was seen at least ten times. The chain is built from TRBV19 and TRBJ2-6, with a weak D call TRBD1 (6 bases). Germline lookup yields CDR1 LNHDA and CDR2 SQIVND (reference sequence). With 3 bases removed from V and 0 bases from J, the gap between germline ends came to 18 bases. The CDR3 is 19 residues long. The CDR3 nucleotides read TGTGCCAGTAGTATGTGGGGGCGGAGCAGTAGCTCTGGGGCCAACGTCCTGACTTTC. Translating gives CASSMWGRSSSSGANVLTF.

This clonotype was seen a handful of times. This rearrangement joins TRBV18 to TRBJ1-4; D is undetermined. The germline CDR1 and CDR2 sequences are KGHSH and LQKENI. Trimming removed 5 bases from V and 4 bases from J, with 14 bases in between. This CDR3 comprises 15 residues. The CDR3 sequence: CASSTGETSNEKLFF. In nucleotides, the CDR3 is TGTGCCAGCTCAACGGGCGAGACCAGTAATGAAAAACTGTTTTTT.

This clonotype was detected a few times. The gene calls are TRBV7-6 and TRBJ1-1, with a tentative D call TRBD1 (6 bases). There are 13 residues in the CDR3. Trimming cost V 3 bases and J 8 bases, with 13 bases left between them. Germline-derived CDR1 and CDR2 are SGHVS and FNYEAQ. Written as DNA, the CDR3 is TGTGCCAGCAGCTTGTCGACAGGAGCAGAAGCTTTCTTT. This encodes CASSLSTGAEAFF.

This clonotype has ten or more counts. This chain links TRBV20-1 with TRBJ1-5, with D possibly matching TRBD1 (5 bases). Deletions cut 3 bases from V and 6 bases from J, with 12 bases between. The CDR3 consists of 13 residues. Germline V CDR1 and CDR2: DFQATT, SNEGSKA (reference sequence). Written as DNA, the CDR3 is TGCAGTGCTAGGGCCAGGGTCTTTCAGCCCCAGCATTTT. Translating it yields CSARARVFQPQHF.

This clonotype appeared a few times. The rearrangement joins TRBV7-2 to TRBJ1-1; D not certain. Between the trimmed V and J ends, which lost 5 bases and 0 bases, there was a span of 10 bases. Germline CDR1 and CDR2: SGHTA and FQGNSA. The CDR3 covers 14 residues. The CDR3 DNA reads TGTGCCAGCAGCCCTAGTAATATGAACACTGAAGCTTTCTTT. Its protein product is CASSPSNMNTEAFF. The complete variable domain, with remaining parts taken from reference TRBV7-2 and TRBJ1-1, reads GAGVSQSPSNKVTEKGKDVELRCDPISGHTALYWYRQSLGQGLEFLIYFQGNSAPDKSGLPSDRFSAERTGGSVSTLTIQRTQQEDSAVYLCASSPSNMNTEAFFGQGTRLTVV.

V usage is TRBV18 and J usage is TRBJ2-1, with 14 positions matching TRBD2. Germline CDR1 reads KGHSH; CDR2 reads LQKENI. The trim removed 3 bases at V and 4 bases at J, leaving 2 bases unmatched. The CDR3 is made up of 16 amino acids. In DNA form, the CDR3 reads TGTGCCAGCTCACCGGGACTAGCGGGAGTGTACAATGAGCAGTTCTTC. Amino acid sequence: CASSPGLAGVYNEQFF.

V is TRBV20-1 and J is TRBJ1-1, with D unclear. CDR1 DFQATT and CDR2 SNEGSKA come from the germline V gene (reference sequence). V shed 6 bases and J shed 0 bases, with 20 bases lying between them. The CDR3 has 16 residues. The DNA for the CDR3 is TGCAGTGCCCGAGGGAACAGAGTTACGATGAACACTGAAGCTTTCTTT. Residues: CSARGNRVTMNTEAFF.

This clonotype has just a few counts. A much larger clonotype is one base distant, so this may be a read error. This chain links TRBV7-8 with TRBJ2-3, with 9 bases fitting TRBD2. Trimming at V came to 2 bases and at J to 10 bases, leaving 16 bases not matched to a gene. Germline CDR1 is SGHVS and CDR2 is FQNEAQ. This CDR3 region has 17 residues. This CDR3 reads CASSLRGGTSRSDPQYF. CDR3 coding DNA: TGTGCCAGCAGCTTAAGGGGCGGGACTAGCCGTTCGGATCCGCAGTATTTT. Filled out from reference TRBV7-8 and TRBJ2-3, the complete variable domain reads GAGVSQSPRYKVAKRGQDVALRCDPISGHVSLFWYQQALGQGPEFLTYFQNEAQLDKSGLPSDRFFAERPEGSVSTLKIQRTQQEDSAVYLCASSLRGGTSRSDPQYFGPGTRLTVL.

This clonotype has a count of ten or more. The V gene is TRBV20-1, the J gene TRBJ2-3; TRBD1 or TRBD2 may be the D gene (6 bases each). V lost 4 bases and J lost 3, with 17 bases in between. This CDR3 is built from 15 residues. From germline, CDR1 is DFQATT and CDR2 SNEGSKA (reference sequence). Here the CDR3 DNA reads TGCAGTGCTACTAACAGGGAGACTAGTACAGATACGCAGTATTTT. Protein product: CSATNRETSTDTQYF.

This clonotype showed up many times. The chain has TRBV5-8 and TRBJ2-5; 10 positions match TRBD2. Germline trimming cut 4 bases from V and 3 bases from J; bases unmatched to any gene: 6. Germline CDR1 SGHTS, CDR2 YDEGEE. This CDR3 region has 15 residues. The CDR3 reads CASSPWLAGEETQYF. For the CDR3, the DNA is TGTGCCAGCAGCCCCTGGCTAGCGGGAGAAGAGACCCAGTACTTC.

Written as DNA, the CDR3 is TGTGCCAGTAGTATTTTAACAGGGACCACTGAAGCTTTCTTT. Translation gives CASSILTGTTEAFF. The rearrangement uses TRBV19 and TRBJ1-1; D may be TRBD1 (6 bases). CDR1 and CDR2 (germline): LNHDA, SQIVND (reference sequence). V was pared by 3 bases and J by 4 bases, with 12 bases between. CDR3 length: 14 residues.

The table lists this clonotype with many counts. The chain carries TRBV12-3 or TRBV12-4 and TRBJ1-5; weak D call: TRBD1 (5 bases). Trimming left V 6 bases short and J 1 base short, with 13 bases between. This CDR3 is 15 amino acids long. The CDR3 DNA is TGTGCCAGCAGCCCCCCGGGACCCAGCAATCAGCCCCAGCATTTT. Translating gives CASSPPGPSNQPQHF.

Points on this clonotype: This sequence may be a read error, since a much larger clone differs from it by one base. The chain combines TRBV20-1 with TRBJ2-7; D perhaps matches TRBD2 (5 bases). Germline CDR1 DFQATT, CDR2 SNEGSKA (reference sequence). V was clipped by 2 bases and J by 6 bases, with 17 bases between them. This CDR3 has 14 residues. The CDR3: CSARSRVGGSEQYF. CDR3 coding DNA: TGCAGTGCTAGATCGAGGGTAGGAGGCTCCGAGCAGTACTTC.

Points on this clonotype: It may be a read error: a sequence one base away is much more abundant. V and J are TRBV5-8 and TRBJ2-2, with D tentatively TRBD2 (6 bases). The ends were cut back, 4 bases at V and 2 bases at J, with 18 bases in the middle. CDR3 length: 17 amino acids. Germline V gene data show CDR1 as SGHTS and CDR2 as YDEGEE. CDR3 in amino acids: CASSPDPGTPNTGELFF. The CDR3 bases are TGTGCCAGCAGCCCGGATCCCGGGACTCCTAACACCGGGGAGCTGTTTTTT.

This rearrangement joins TRBV3-1 to TRBJ1-2, with 7 bases lining up with TRBD1. The ends lost 5 bases at V and 2 bases at J; junction bases unmatched: 5. The CDR3 runs to 14 residues. Germline loops: CDR1 LGHDT, CDR2 YNNKEL (reference sequence). As DNA, the CDR3 is TGTGCCAGCAGCTCACAGGGGTTGAACTATGGCTACACCTTC. Translated: CASSSQGLNYGYTF.

This clonotype was seen many times. This sequence joins TRBV30 and TRBJ2-6; D uncertain. V lost 0 bases and J lost 2, with 2 bases in between. The V gene's germline CDR1 is GTSNPN and CDR2 SVGIG (reference sequence). This CDR3 region has 13 residues. The CDR3 sequence is CAWSVTGANVLTF. The CDR3 nucleotides are TGTGCCTGGAGTGTAACTGGGGCCAACGTCCTGACTTTC. Supplemented by reference TRBV30 and TRBJ2-6, the full variable domain reads SQTIHQWPATLVQPVGSPLSLECTVEGTSNPNLYWYRQAAGRGLQLLFYSVGIGQISSEVPQNLSASRPQDRQFILSSKKLLLSDSGFYLCAWSVTGANVLTFGAGSRLTVL.

V usage is TRBV5-4 and J usage is TRBJ2-5, with 10 bases lining up with TRBD2. The CDR3 runs 16 residues. Germline CDR1 SGHNT, CDR2 YYREEE (reference sequence). The V gene end was trimmed by 3 bases and the J gene end by 5 bases; junction bases not matched to a gene: 10. The CDR3 protein is CASSSPLAGGSETQYF. In DNA, the CDR3 is TGTGCCAGCAGCTCCCCGTTAGCGGGAGGAAGCGAGACCCAGTACTTC.

This clonotype was counted only a few times. This may be a read error: a much more frequent sequence differs by one nucleotide. The genes are TRBV7-2 and TRBJ1-4; D remains unclear. This CDR3 spans 16 amino acids. Germline CDR1 reads SGHTA; CDR2 reads FQGNSA. The CDR3 DNA follows: TGTGCCAGCAGCTTGGTTGGCGGGAGTAGCACCGGGGAGCTGGTTTTT. It translates to CASSLVGGSSTGELVF.

This clonotype has at least ten counts. The chain links TRBV19 to TRBJ1-5; D remains unclear. Deletions cut 1 base from V and 5 bases from J, with 12 bases between. This CDR3 spans 15 amino acids. CDR1 is LNHDA, CDR2 SQIVND, per germline (reference sequence). The CDR3 reads CASSIVPSADQPQHF. The CDR3, as DNA: TGTGCCAGTAGTATAGTACCCAGCGCCGATCAGCCCCAGCATTTT. Complete variable domain (other parts from reference TRBV19 and TRBJ1-5): DGGITQSPKYLFRKEGQNVTLSCEQNLNHDAMYWYRQDPGQGLRLIYYSQIVNDFQKGDIAEGYSVSREKKESFPLTVTSAQKNPTAFYLCASSIVPSADQPQHFGDGTRLSIL.

CDR3 sequence (DNA): TGCAGCGTTCTTTTCTTATTAGATGAGCAGTATTTT. This codes for CSVLFLLDEQYF. The chain carries TRBV29-1 and TRBJ2-3; D ambiguous. Germline CDR1 is SQVTM and CDR2 is ANQGSEA. V lost 5 bases and J 11 bases, leaving 17 bases between the germline ends. This CDR3 is 12 amino acids long.

Comment on this clonotype: In this CDR3 the conserved last residue, phenylalanine or tryptophan, is missing, so a read error is likely. The rearrangement uses TRBV6-5 and TRBJ2-2; 10 positions match TRBD2. This CDR3 contains 16 residues. Germline V gene sequence: CDR1 MNHEY, CDR2 SVGAGI. Here the CDR3 reads CASSYTSGMNTGELFL. CDR3 coding DNA: TGCGCCAGCAGTTACACTAGCGGGATGAACACCGGGGAGCTGTTTCTT.

This clonotype came up many times. The CDR3 DNA reads TGCAGTGCTAGCCCGGCTAGCGGGAGGAATGAGCAGTTCTTC. Its protein product is CSASPASGRNEQFF. V usage is TRBV20-1 and J usage is TRBJ2-1, with 11 bases fitting TRBD2. Germline V CDR1 and CDR2: DFQATT, SNEGSKA (reference sequence). The CDR3 spans 14 residues. V trimming: 3 bases; J trimming: 7 bases; junction bases outside the gene matches: 5.

The chain is built from TRBV27 and TRBJ1-2; D is perhaps TRBD1 (5 bases). The CDR3 runs to 13 residues. CDR1 and CDR2 (germline): MNHEY, SMNVEV (reference sequence). Deletions cut 0 bases from V and 6 bases from J, with 8 bases between. The CDR3 sequence is CASSLSRRDGYTF. CDR3 DNA sequence: TGTGCCAGCAGTTTATCCCGCAGGGATGGCTACACCTTC.

This clonotype was seen at least ten times. V and J are TRBV10-3 and TRBJ2-1; TRBD2 agrees at 13 bases. The trim removed 7 bases at V and 2 bases at J, leaving 14 bases unmatched. The CDR3 runs 19 residues. Germline V gives CDR1 ENHRY, CDR2 SYGVKD. CDR3 DNA: TGTGCCATCACGGGTAGGGGAGGACTAGCGGGAGATACCTACAATGAGCAGTTCTTC. This encodes CAITGRGGLAGDTYNEQFF.

This clonotype was recorded at least ten times. The V call is TRBV5-1, the J call TRBJ2-3; no definite D call. Germline CDR1 SGHRS, CDR2 YFSETQ. The CDR3 consists of 15 residues. V was clipped by 2 bases and J by 0 bases, with 10 bases between them. CDR3 DNA: TGCGCCAGCAGCTTTTCCGACGGCAGCACAGATACGCAGTATTTT. Translated: CASSFSDGSTDTQYF. The variable domain in full, with the rest retrieved from reference TRBV5-1 and TRBJ2-3, is KAGVTQTPRYLIKTRGQQVTLSCSPISGHRSVSWYQQTPGQGLQFLFEYFSETQRNKGNFPGRFSGRQFSNSRSEMNVSTLELGDSALYLCASSFSDGSTDTQYFGPGTRLTVL.

This clonotype was detected ten times or more. This rearrangement joins TRBV11-3 to TRBJ2-1; TRBD2 aligns across 10 bases. The CDR3 loop spans 16 amino acids. The germline gives CDR1 SGHNT, CDR2 YENEEA. V lost 1 base to trimming and J lost 6 bases; unmatched junction nucleotides: 6. The chain's CDR3 is CASSLVGLAGANEQFF. For the CDR3, the DNA is TGTGCCAGCAGCTTAGTGGGGCTAGCGGGAGCCAATGAGCAGTTCTTC.

Comment on this clonotype: At one end, the junction sequence differs from germline, possibly due to a read error. The chain joins TRBV6-1 to TRBJ1-4; D uncertain. Germline V gene data show CDR1 as MNHNS and CDR2 as SASEGT. The CDR3 sequence is 12 residues long. The CDR3 spells CATPATNEKPFF. The CDR3 region has the DNA TGTGCCACCCCAGCTACTAATGAAAAACCGTTTTTT.

This clonotype was counted at least ten times. The chain uses TRBV30 and TRBJ1-4; 10 bases line up with TRBD1. Germline V gene data show CDR1 as GTSNPN and CDR2 as SVGIG (reference sequence). The CDR3 has 13 amino acids. Germline trimming cut 5 bases from V and 8 bases from J; bases unmatched to any gene: 5. The CDR3 DNA follows: TGTGCCTGGGCGACAGGGGGCATGGAAAAACTGTTTTTT. This sequence encodes CAWATGGMEKLFF.

The chain couples TRBV11-2 to TRBJ2-1; the match to TRBD2 covers 10 bases. CDR1 SGHAT and CDR2 FQNNGV come from the germline V gene. The CDR3 totals 17 residues. V shed 3 bases and J 3 bases; nucleotides not matched to a gene: 8. CDR3 protein: CASSLRTSGIGYNEQFF. Written as DNA, the CDR3 is TGTGCCAGCAGCTTGCGGACTAGCGGTATAGGCTACAATGAGCAGTTCTTC.

With regard to this clonotype: A read error is possible here, since a much larger clone lies one base away. V and J are TRBV20-1 and TRBJ2-1, with TRBD2 identical over 11 bases. Looked up from germline, CDR1 is DFQATT and CDR2 is SNEGSKA (reference sequence). The CDR3 covers 16 residues. The V gene end was trimmed by 6 bases and the J gene end by 9 bases; junction bases not matched to a gene: 16. The CDR3 sequence is CSAYTRGLAAASEQFF. The DNA of the CDR3 is TGCAGTGCATACACCCGGGGACTAGCGGCAGCGAGTGAGCAGTTCTTC.

The chain links TRBV12-5 to TRBJ2-5; 11 bases line up with TRBD2. Germline CDR1 LGHNT, CDR2 FRNRAP. V was clipped by 5 bases and J by 5 bases; unmatched bases: 4. The CDR3 is 14 amino acids. CDR3 amino acids: CASGRTSGYETQYF. CDR3 coding DNA: TGTGCTAGTGGTCGGACTAGCGGGTACGAGACCCAGTACTTC.